Listed below are T cell receptor beta chains from one sample, sequenced in a study of regulatory T cells in long-lasting Graves disease. A single record per CDR3 protein comes from TCRdb applying MiXCR to the multiplex PCR reads. This sample yields about 470,000 distinct CDR3 sequences, of which around 20% are seen a single time; under 9% belongs to the top ten. Source: peripheral blood mononuclear cells (PBMCs), taken when the disease was refractory, from a patient treated with antithyroid drugs. Receptor source: a female donor with Graves disease. Each CDR3 is given with its conserved first and last residue. The order of the fields is D gene, clone size, J gene, V gene, CDR3 DNA, CDR3 protein. D genes are given only for firm matches. Some rows have no size entry. The others give once, few or many, or a class for an expanded clone.

D gene: NA; clone size: NA; J gene: TRBJ1-3; V gene: TRBV25-1; CDR3 DNA: TGTGCCAGCAGTGATTGGGGGCAGGGACTCGGTTCTGGAAACACCATATATTTT; CDR3 protein: CASSDWGQGLGSGNTIYF
D gene: NA; clone size: NA; J gene: TRBJ2-4; V gene: TRBV6-1; CDR3 DNA: TGTGCCAGCAGTGGACAACCATTAGCCAAAAACATTCAGTACTTC; CDR3 protein: CASSGQPLAKNIQYF
D gene: TRBD1; clone size: NA; J gene: TRBJ1-2; V gene: TRBV30; CDR3 DNA: TGTGCCAGGGACAGGAGAAACTATGGCTACACCTTC; CDR3 protein: CARDRRNYGYTF
D gene: NA; clone size: many; J gene: TRBJ2-5; V gene: TRBV28; CDR3 DNA: TGTGCCAGCAGTTCAGGGAGGCCTGGGATAGAGACCCAGTACTTC; CDR3 protein: CASSSGRPGIETQYF
D gene: TRBD1; clone size: many; J gene: TRBJ1-1; V gene: TRBV3-1; CDR3 DNA: TGTGCCAGCAGCCAACAGGGGGGGTTACCGAACACTGAAGCTTTCTTT; CDR3 protein: CASSQQGGLPNTEAFF
D gene: NA; clone size: once; J gene: TRBJ1-5; V gene: TRBV6-2/TRBV6-3; CDR3 DNA: TGTGCCAGCAATATAATGGGTCAGCCCCAGCATTTT; CDR3 protein: CASNIMGQPQHF
D gene: NA; clone size: NA; J gene: TRBJ2-5; V gene: TRBV20-1; CDR3 DNA: TGCAGTGCTAGAGACCCAGCAAGGGAGACCCAGTACTTC; CDR3 protein: CSARDPARETQYF
D gene: TRBD1; clone size: NA; J gene: TRBJ1-1; V gene: TRBV24-1; CDR3 DNA: TGTGCCACCAGAGAGACAGGGCTGAACACTGAAGCTTTCTTT; CDR3 protein: CATRETGLNTEAFF
D gene: TRBD2; clone size: many; J gene: TRBJ2-5; V gene: TRBV7-2; CDR3 DNA: TGTGCCAGCAGCTTAGTCCTAGCGGGAGGGCCTCTAGAGACCCAGTACTTC; CDR3 protein: CASSLVLAGGPLETQYF
D gene: NA; clone size: NA; J gene: TRBJ1-5; V gene: TRBV29-1; CDR3 DNA: TGCAGCGTTCATAGGGTATCCCCAAATCAGCCCCAGCATTTT; CDR3 protein: CSVHRVSPNQPQHF
D gene: TRBD1; clone size: few; J gene: TRBJ2-7; V gene: TRBV5-6; CDR3 DNA: TGTGCCAGCAGCCCGATAGGGGGCACAGGGGCCTACGAGCAGTACTTC; CDR3 protein: CASSPIGGTGAYEQYF
D gene: NA; clone size: few; J gene: TRBJ2-7; V gene: TRBV27; CDR3 DNA: TGTGCCAGCAGTCTCCAATCGAGAGGGGCCATTTACGAGCAGTACTTC; CDR3 protein: CASSLQSRGAIYEQYF
D gene: TRBD1; clone size: many; J gene: TRBJ1-5; V gene: TRBV5-1; CDR3 DNA: TGCGCCAGCAGCTTGGAAGGGGGCGGTCAGCCCCAGCATTTT; CDR3 protein: CASSLEGGGQPQHF
D gene: NA; clone size: NA; J gene: TRBJ1-5; V gene: TRBV6-2/TRBV6-3; CDR3 DNA: TGTGCCAGCAAGAAAGGGACGCTTAGCAATCAGCCCCAGCATTTT; CDR3 protein: CASKKGTLSNQPQHF
D gene: NA; clone size: many; J gene: TRBJ2-5; V gene: TRBV13; CDR3 DNA: TGTGCCAGCAGCATAGAGACGGAGACCCAGTACTTC; CDR3 protein: CASSIETETQYF
D gene: NA; clone size: many; J gene: TRBJ1-5; V gene: TRBV28; CDR3 DNA: TGTGCCAGCAGTTTATCCGGTGGGGCAGGGAACAATCAGCCCCAGCATTTT; CDR3 protein: CASSLSGGAGNNQPQHF
D gene: NA; clone size: many; J gene: TRBJ1-1; V gene: TRBV9; CDR3 DNA: TGTGCCAGCAGCGTAGTACGGACACCAACTATGAACACTGAAGCTTTCTTT; CDR3 protein: CASSVVRTPTMNTEAFF
D gene: NA; clone size: many; J gene: TRBJ1-2; V gene: TRBV6-2/TRBV6-3; CDR3 DNA: TGTGCCAGCAGTTACTCACGGGGGGACTATGGCTACACCTTC; CDR3 protein: CASSYSRGDYGYTF
D gene: TRBD2; clone size: many; J gene: TRBJ2-7; V gene: TRBV27; CDR3 DNA: TGTGCCAGCAGCTTATCTTCTAGCGGAGGCTACGAGCAGTACTTC; CDR3 protein: CASSLSSSGGYEQYF
D gene: TRBD1; clone size: NA; J gene: TRBJ2-3; V gene: TRBV20-1; CDR3 DNA: TGCAGTGGTTCGACAGGGTTTACGGCAGATACGCAGTATTTT; CDR3 protein: CSGSTGFTADTQYF
D gene: TRBD2; clone size: NA; J gene: TRBJ2-1; V gene: TRBV11-1; CDR3 DNA: TGTGCCAGCGCTGGACTAGCGGGATATGGTGGTGGGCAGTTCTTC; CDR3 protein: CASAGLAGYGGGQFF
D gene: NA; clone size: few; J gene: TRBJ1-5; V gene: TRBV27; CDR3 DNA: TGTGCCAGCAGTTCCCTGGACGGAATTCAGCCCCAGCATTTT; CDR3 protein: CASSSLDGIQPQHF
D gene: TRBD1; clone size: many; J gene: TRBJ1-2; V gene: TRBV2; CDR3 DNA: TGTGCCAGCAGCGCCGGGACAGGGAGAGGAGACTATGGCTACACCTTC; CDR3 protein: CASSAGTGRGDYGYTF
D gene: NA; clone size: many; J gene: TRBJ1-1; V gene: TRBV28; CDR3 DNA: TGTGCCAGCAGGGCGGGCCAAAGGTATTATAGAGGCACTGAAGCTTTCTTT; CDR3 protein: CASRAGQRYYRGTEAFF
D gene: NA; clone size: NA; J gene: TRBJ1-2; V gene: TRBV5-1; CDR3 DNA: TGCGCCAGCAGCCATACGACGCGGGGCAGGGGCTACACCTTC; CDR3 protein: CASSHTTRGRGYTF
D gene: TRBD1; clone size: few; J gene: TRBJ1-1; V gene: TRBV19; CDR3 DNA: TGTGCCACCACTCCTGTCGGGACAGCTACCGTTACCTTGAACACTGAAGCTTTCTTT; CDR3 protein: CATTPVGTATVTLNTEAFF
D gene: NA; clone size: NA; J gene: TRBJ1-6; V gene: TRBV5-1; CDR3 DNA: TGCGCCAGCAGCTTGGCCGGGACGGACTATAATTCACCCCTCCACTTT; CDR3 protein: CASSLAGTDYNSPLHF
D gene: TRBD2; clone size: NA; J gene: TRBJ2-7; V gene: TRBV7-9; CDR3 DNA: TGTGCCAGCAGCAACCCCACCACTAGCGGGAGGGCCGGCCTTACCTACGAGCAGTACTTC; CDR3 protein: CASSNPTTSGRAGLTYEQYF
D gene: TRBD1; clone size: many; J gene: TRBJ1-2; V gene: TRBV11-3; CDR3 DNA: TGTGCCAGCTCAACTCAGGGGGGTTTCGGCTACACCTTC; CDR3 protein: CASSTQGGFGYTF
D gene: NA; clone size: NA; J gene: TRBJ2-5; V gene: TRBV5-1; CDR3 DNA: TGCGCCAGCAGCCCCGCCGAGCCAACCAAAGAGACCCAGTACTTC; CDR3 protein: CASSPAEPTKETQYF
D gene: NA; clone size: few; J gene: TRBJ2-7; V gene: TRBV29-1; CDR3 DNA: TGCAGCGTTGAATGGTGGGGGAGCGGTAGAGACTACGAGCAGTACTTC; CDR3 protein: CSVEWWGSGRDYEQYF
D gene: TRBD2; clone size: few; J gene: TRBJ2-1; V gene: TRBV28; CDR3 DNA: TGTGCCAGCAGCCCTTTAGCGGGATTCTACAATGAGCAGTTCTTC; CDR3 protein: CASSPLAGFYNEQFF
D gene: TRBD1; clone size: once; J gene: TRBJ1-2; V gene: TRBV14; CDR3 DNA: TGTGCCAGCAGCAAACAGGGGGTGCGAGGCTACACCTTC; CDR3 protein: CASSKQGVRGYTF
D gene: TRBD1; clone size: NA; J gene: TRBJ1-1; V gene: TRBV19; CDR3 DNA: TGTGCCAGTAACCCAAGGTCAGGGGGCACTGAAGCTTTCTTT; CDR3 protein: CASNPRSGGTEAFF
D gene: TRBD2; clone size: NA; J gene: TRBJ2-1; V gene: TRBV2; CDR3 DNA: TGTGCCAGCAGTGAACTAAGGACTAGCGGGTACAATGAGCAGTTCTTC; CDR3 protein: CASSELRTSGYNEQFF
D gene: NA; clone size: NA; J gene: TRBJ1-5; V gene: TRBV6-5; CDR3 DNA: TGTGCCAGCAGTTACGTGAGCAATCAGCCCCAGCATTTT; CDR3 protein: CASSYVSNQPQHF
D gene: TRBD1; clone size: many; J gene: TRBJ1-1; V gene: TRBV29-1; CDR3 DNA: TGCAGCGTTGTCAGGGGGCTGGGCACTGAAGCTTTCTTT; CDR3 protein: CSVVRGLGTEAFF
D gene: NA; clone size: NA; J gene: TRBJ1-6; V gene: TRBV18; CDR3 DNA: TGTGCCAGCTCACCGAGCTTCCTAACTTCACCCCTCCACTTT; CDR3 protein: CASSPSFLTSPLHF
D gene: NA; clone size: NA; J gene: TRBJ1-4; V gene: TRBV5-1; CDR3 DNA: TGCGCCAGCAGCCGGTCCAGACCGAATGAAAAACTGTTTTTT; CDR3 protein: CASSRSRPNEKLFF
D gene: NA; clone size: many; J gene: TRBJ1-5; V gene: TRBV6-1; CDR3 DNA: TGTGCCAGCAGTGACAGGTCCTACGGTTATCAGCCCCAGCATTTT; CDR3 protein: CASSDRSYGYQPQHF
D gene: NA; clone size: many; J gene: TRBJ1-1; V gene: TRBV12-5; CDR3 DNA: TGTGCTAGTGGCCTAGGGGGGGCTGCTGGCACTGAAGCTTTCTTT; CDR3 protein: CASGLGGAAGTEAFF
D gene: TRBD1; clone size: many; J gene: TRBJ1-2; V gene: TRBV7-9; CDR3 DNA: TGTGCCAGCAGCTCGACAGGGGGCAACTATGGCTACACCTTC; CDR3 protein: CASSSTGGNYGYTF
D gene: TRBD1; clone size: few; J gene: TRBJ1-1; V gene: TRBV5-1; CDR3 DNA: TGCGCCAGCAGCTGGACAGGGTTGAACACTGAAGCTTTCTTT; CDR3 protein: CASSWTGLNTEAFF
D gene: TRBD1; clone size: NA; J gene: TRBJ1-2; V gene: TRBV20-1; CDR3 DNA: TGCAGTGCCCGGGGACAGGGCTATGGCTACACCTTC; CDR3 protein: CSARGQGYGYTF
D gene: NA; clone size: NA; J gene: TRBJ1-6; V gene: TRBV4-1; CDR3 DNA: TGCGCCAGCAGCCAAGAAAGATCGGCTATAGGTTCACCCCTCCACTTT; CDR3 protein: CASSQERSAIGSPLHF
D gene: NA; clone size: NA; J gene: TRBJ2-6; V gene: TRBV9; CDR3 DNA: TGTGCCAGCAGCGCAGGGGTTTATGGGGCCAACGTCCCGACTTTC; CDR3 protein: CASSAGVYGANVPTF
D gene: NA; clone size: few; J gene: TRBJ1-1; V gene: TRBV5-6; CDR3 DNA: TGTGCCAGCAGCGGAGGGCCCGGCACTGAAGCTTTCTTT; CDR3 protein: CASSGGPGTEAFF
D gene: NA; clone size: NA; J gene: TRBJ2-7; V gene: TRBV9; CDR3 DNA: TGTGCCAGCAGCGCCACATCGGGGCGACCCTCGGGCGAGCAGTACTTC; CDR3 protein: CASSATSGRPSGEQYF
D gene: NA; clone size: many; J gene: TRBJ2-7; V gene: TRBV27; CDR3 DNA: TGTGCCAGCAGTTTTTCCCCGAGGCGCTACGAGCAGTACTTC; CDR3 protein: CASSFSPRRYEQYF
D gene: TRBD1; clone size: few; J gene: TRBJ2-7; V gene: TRBV7-9; CDR3 DNA: TGTGCCAGCAGCTACCTCAGGGGGCGAGAGCAGTACTTC; CDR3 protein: CASSYLRGREQYF
D gene: NA; clone size: many; J gene: TRBJ1-1; V gene: TRBV27; CDR3 DNA: TGTGCCAGCAGTTCACTTCAGGGTTTGAGCACTGAAGCTTTCTTT; CDR3 protein: CASSSLQGLSTEAFF